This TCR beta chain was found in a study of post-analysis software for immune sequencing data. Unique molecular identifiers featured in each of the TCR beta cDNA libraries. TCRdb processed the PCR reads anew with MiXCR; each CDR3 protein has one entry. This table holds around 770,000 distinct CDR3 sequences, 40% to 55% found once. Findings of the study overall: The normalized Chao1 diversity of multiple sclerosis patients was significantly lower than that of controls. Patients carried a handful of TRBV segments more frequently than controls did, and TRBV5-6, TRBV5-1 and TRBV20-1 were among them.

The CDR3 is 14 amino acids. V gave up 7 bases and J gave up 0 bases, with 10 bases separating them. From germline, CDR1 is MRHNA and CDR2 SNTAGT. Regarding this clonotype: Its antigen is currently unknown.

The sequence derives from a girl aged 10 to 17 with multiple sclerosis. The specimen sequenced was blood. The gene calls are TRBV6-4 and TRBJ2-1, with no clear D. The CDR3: CASTTGPSYNEQFF. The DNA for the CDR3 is TGTGCCAGCACCACCGGTCCCTCCTACAATGAGCAGTTCTTC.